A single sample gave rise to the 3 T cell receptor beta chains below, sequenced in a study of T cell responses to AZD1222 COVID-19 vaccine. Repertoires were generated with immunoSEQ multiplex PCR, while TCRdb's copy carries only in-frame clones and drops some. Among 85,000 to 90,000 clones listed, approximately 89% were seen once. Sequences were derived from peripheral blood, sampled on day 0 of AZD1222 vaccination. The receptor set was obtained from an adult in good health.

This clone occurred a few times. CDR3 DNA: TGTGCCAGCTCTAGGGAGTATGAGCAGTTCTTC. It yields the protein CASSREYEQFF. This chain joins TRBV12-3 or TRBV12-4 and TRBJ2-1, with a weak D call TRBD2 (5 bases). The length of the CDR3 is 11 residues. Trimming stripped 8 bases from V and 8 bases from J, with 10 bases between.

V usage is TRBV18 and J usage is TRBJ1-5, with 9 bases fitting TRBD1. Looked up from germline, CDR1 is KGHSH and CDR2 is LQKENI. CDR3 length: 15 residues. V trimming: 5 bases; J trimming: 4 bases; junction bases outside the gene matches: 6. CDR3: CASSYGQGWNQPQHF. As DNA, the CDR3 is TGTGCCAGCTCATACGGACAGGGGTGGAATCAGCCCCAGCATTTT.

Only one count was recorded for this clone. This chain links TRBV24-1 with TRBJ2-2, with 7 nucleotides matching TRBD2. Germline lookup yields CDR1 KGHDR and CDR2 SFDVKD. Unmatched junction bases numbered 6, after V lost 4 bases and J lost 5 bases. This CDR3 region has 15 residues. This CDR3 reads CATSDPSGPTGELFF. The CDR3 DNA reads TGTGCCACCAGTGACCCTAGCGGACCTACCGGGGAGCTGTTTTTT.